This record covers a single TCR beta chain. Its antigen is unknown. Base qualities are not recorded, but no much larger clone differs from it by a single base. From the cysteine up to the phenylalanine, the CDR3 has a length of 15 residues. CDR3 DNA is the only sequence kept; it has 45 bases, read in frame from the first base. CDR1 and CDR2 are drawn from the germline V gene (reference sequence): MNHEY, SMNVEV. The germline V and J ends show losses of 5 bases and 7 bases respectively, and no gene match explains 7 bases of the junction. This entry is derived from a study of control samples from healthy donors and cancer patients (dated by TCRdb to 2018 to 2020). Receptors were amplified or captured by the immunoSEQ multiplex PCR assay. The table was pulled from immuneACCESS by TCRdb, which kept in-frame rearrangements only. Such tables lose some clones; where checked, under half of the loss comes from unresolved V genes, and the rest has no known cause. The sample data list some 150,000 clones, and about 93% of these were observed just once. The ten most abundant clones make up 4.1% of the sample.

The chain links TRBV27 with TRBJ2-1; TRBD1 agrees with 11 junctional bases. This sequence originates from an older woman in good health. What was sequenced was blood. Read as DNA, the sequence is TGTGCCAGCAGTCCCGGGACAGGGGGGGTGAATGAGCAGTTCTTC. This is translated as CASSPGTGGVNEQFF.